The TCR beta chain described here comes from a study of identical twins. Template switching added a universal primer binding site, and final cDNA carried unique molecular identifiers. MiXCR, run by TCRdb on the 5' RACE reads, gives a single entry per CDR3 protein. The sample has just under 650,000 distinct CDR3 sequences; about 7.1% are singletons. Study-wide points: Insertions ran lower in abundant cord blood beta clonotypes, though not in memory repertoires. Zero-insertion analyses were open to partial confounding by invariant MAIT and iNKT cells.

This clonotype was recorded many times. What it recognizes is unknown. V lost 5 bases and J lost 6, with 13 bases in between. The CDR3 covers 14 residues. Germline-derived CDR1 and CDR2 are KGHDR and SFDVKD. In addition, the sample was reused for a study of yellow fever vaccine responses in identical twins.

The sequenced sample consisted of PBMCs. The chain carries TRBV24-1 and TRBJ2-1; D remains unclear. This TCR was recovered from a woman in her late teens or twenties in good health. Written as DNA, the CDR3 is TGTGCCACCAGTGTGGTGGGCCCAAGCAATGAGCAGTTCTTC. This gives the protein CATSVVGPSNEQFF.